The T cell receptor (beta chain) under discussion was sequenced for a study of identifying expanded T cells in peripheral blood. General study findings and limits: Technical replicates showed around 1.2 changed clones; about 2 weeks 15 to 20; four weeks 19.

About this clone: Its antigen remains unidentified.

CDR1 is MNHEY, CDR2 SMNVEV, per germline (reference sequence). Trimming removed 8 bases at V and 0 bases at J, with 20 bases between. This CDR3 has 18 amino acids. The method was immunoSEQ multiplex PCR; TCRdb's version includes in-frame clones alone and lacks a portion of them. Seen here are 60,000 to 70,000 clones, 80% to 90% observed once, and the top ten hold under 5%. The specimen sequenced was blood. The chain couples TRBV27 to TRBJ1-6, with a tentative D call TRBD1 (6 bases). This clonotype was sampled from a person aged 18-69 years in good health. Here the CDR3 DNA reads TGTGCCAGCCCCTTTTCATCCTGCAGGGGCTCCTATAATTCACCCCTCCACTTT. As protein: CASPFSSCRGSYNSPLHF.